This T cell receptor beta chain was captured by sequencing in a study of blood T cells in healthy people across ages. With 2 bases removed from V and 2 bases from J, the gap between germline ends came to 11 bases. Germline values: CDR1 SGHTA, CDR2 FQGTGA. The CDR3 consists of 15 residues. The authors ran a second PCR of roughly 6 to 12 cycles using a sample-barcoded 5' primer and a J-beta primer mix. TCRdb called the 5' RACE reads again in MiXCR, with one record for every CDR3 protein. The table lists 600,000 to 850,000 distinct CDR3 sequences, 40% to 45% of them singletons, with approximately 22% in the top ten.

Specimen: blood. This rearrangement joins TRBV7-3 to TRBJ2-3; D unresolved. This TCR came from a woman aged 60-75 years in good health. The CDR3 loop reads CASSLGPTFTDTQYF. CDR3 coding DNA: TGTGCCAGCAGCTTAGGTCCAACTTTCACAGATACGCAGTATTTT. The whole variable domain, filled in from reference TRBV7-3 and TRBJ2-3, reads GAGVSQTPSNKVTEKGKYVELRCDPISGHTALYWYRQSLGQGPEFLIYFQGTGAADDSGLPNDRFFAVRPEGSVSTLKIQRTERGDSAVYLCASSLGPTFTDTQYFGPGTRLTVL.